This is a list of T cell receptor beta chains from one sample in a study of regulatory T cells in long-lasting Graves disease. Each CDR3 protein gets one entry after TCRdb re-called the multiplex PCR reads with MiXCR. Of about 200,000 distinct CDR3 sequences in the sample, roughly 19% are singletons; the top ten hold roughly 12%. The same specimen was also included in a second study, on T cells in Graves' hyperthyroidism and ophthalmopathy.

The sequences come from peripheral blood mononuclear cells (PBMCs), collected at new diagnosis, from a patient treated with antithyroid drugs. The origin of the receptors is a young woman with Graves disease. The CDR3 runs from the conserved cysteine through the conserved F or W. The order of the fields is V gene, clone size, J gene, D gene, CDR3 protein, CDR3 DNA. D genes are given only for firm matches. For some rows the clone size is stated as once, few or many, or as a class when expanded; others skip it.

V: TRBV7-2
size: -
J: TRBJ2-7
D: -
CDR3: CASSLVVGGPEQYF
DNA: TGTGCCAGCAGCTTAGTTGTAGGGGGACCCGAGCAGTACTTC

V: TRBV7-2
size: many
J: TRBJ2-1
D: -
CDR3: CASSLGRRLGYNEQFF
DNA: TGTGCCAGCAGCTTAGGGCGCAGGCTGGGATACAATGAGCAGTTCTTC

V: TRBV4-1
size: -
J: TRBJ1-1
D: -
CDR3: CASSLDERSEAFF
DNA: TGCGCCAGCAGCCTAGATGAGCGATCTGAAGCTTTCTTT

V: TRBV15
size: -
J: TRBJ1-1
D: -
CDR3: CATSRANTEAFF
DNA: TGTGCCACCAGCAGAGCGAACACTGAAGCTTTCTTT

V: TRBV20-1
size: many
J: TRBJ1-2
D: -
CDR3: CSAPLDSPGYTF
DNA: TGCAGTGCTCCCCTCGACAGTCCTGGCTACACCTTC

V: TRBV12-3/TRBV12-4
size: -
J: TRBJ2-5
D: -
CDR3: CASSLKGAGETQYF
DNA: TGTGCCAGCAGTTTAAAGGGGGCGGGGGAGACCCAGTACTTC

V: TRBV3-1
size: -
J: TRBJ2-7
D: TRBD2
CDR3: CASSHLAGPYEQYF
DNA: TGTGCCAGCAGCCACTTAGCGGGGCCCTACGAGCAGTACTTC

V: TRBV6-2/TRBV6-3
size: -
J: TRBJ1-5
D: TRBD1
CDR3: CASSEAGGRYQPQHF
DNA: TGTGCCAGCAGTGAAGCAGGGGGTCGGTATCAGCCCCAGCATTTT

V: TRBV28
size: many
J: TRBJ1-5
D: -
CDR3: CASSLSESLLDQPQHF
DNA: TGTGCCAGCAGTTTATCGGAGTCTCTTCTTGATCAGCCCCAGCATTTT

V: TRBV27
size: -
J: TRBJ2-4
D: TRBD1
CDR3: CASSLSPGTGRMVNIQYF
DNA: TGTGCCAGCAGTTTATCCCCCGGGACAGGGAGGATGGTGAACATTCAGTACTTC

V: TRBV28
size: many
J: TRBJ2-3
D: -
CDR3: CASSLWGPTPGAEPDTQYF
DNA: TGTGCCAGCAGTTTATGGGGGCCGACCCCGGGGGCCGAGCCAGATACGCAGTATTTT

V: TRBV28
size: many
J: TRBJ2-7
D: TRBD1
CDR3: CASTIGTGNFYEQYF
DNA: TGTGCCAGCACGATCGGGACAGGGAATTTCTACGAGCAGTACTTC

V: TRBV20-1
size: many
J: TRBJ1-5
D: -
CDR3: CSARDPTGQPQHF
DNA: TGCAGTGCTAGAGATCCGACGGGTCAGCCCCAGCATTTT

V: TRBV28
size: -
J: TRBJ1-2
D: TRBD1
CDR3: CASSGDRPANYGYTF
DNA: TGTGCCAGCAGTGGGGACAGGCCGGCTAACTATGGCTACACCTTC

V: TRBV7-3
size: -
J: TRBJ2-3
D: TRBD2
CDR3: CASSQLAGLTDTQYF
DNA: TGTGCCAGCAGCCAACTAGCGGGGCTTACAGATACGCAGTATTTT

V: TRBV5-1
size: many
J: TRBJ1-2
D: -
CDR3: CASSPYRESGYGYTF
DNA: TGCGCCAGCAGCCCGTATCGGGAAAGCGGCTATGGCTACACCTTC

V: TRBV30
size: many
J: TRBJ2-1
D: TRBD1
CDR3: CAWRPGQEYNEQFF
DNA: TGTGCCTGGCGACCGGGACAGGAGTACAATGAGCAGTTCTTC

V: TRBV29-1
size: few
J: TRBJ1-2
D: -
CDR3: CSVDSRGSGINYGYTF
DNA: TGCAGCGTTGATTCCAGGGGCAGCGGAATAAACTATGGCTACACCTTC

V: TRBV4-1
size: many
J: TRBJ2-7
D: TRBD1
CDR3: CASSPTGTDSYEQYF
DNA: TGCGCCAGCAGCCCAACCGGGACAGACTCCTACGAGCAGTACTTC

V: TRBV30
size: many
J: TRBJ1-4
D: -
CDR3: CAWSEHGDEKLFF
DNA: TGTGCCTGGAGTGAACACGGGGATGAAAAACTGTTTTTT

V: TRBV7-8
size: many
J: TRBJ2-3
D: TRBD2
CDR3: CASSSYLAATSTDTQYF
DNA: TGTGCCAGCAGCTCGTACCTAGCGGCTACTAGCACAGATACGCAGTATTTT

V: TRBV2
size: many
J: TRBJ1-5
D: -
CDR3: CASRGTPGSNQPQHF
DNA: TGTGCCAGCAGGGGGACACCCGGTAGCAATCAGCCCCAGCATTTT

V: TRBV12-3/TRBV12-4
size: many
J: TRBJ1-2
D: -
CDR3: CASSLFAEYYGYTF
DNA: TGTGCCAGCAGTTTGTTCGCGGAGTACTATGGCTACACCTTC

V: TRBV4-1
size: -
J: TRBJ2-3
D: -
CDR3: CASSQDYSPAAQFF
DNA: TGCGCCAGCAGCCAAGATTATTCCCCCGCTGCGCAGTTTTTT

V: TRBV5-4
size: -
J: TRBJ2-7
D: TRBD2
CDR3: CASSALASGSHEQYF
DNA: TGTGCCAGCAGCGCGCTAGCCAGCGGGAGCCACGAGCAGTACTTC

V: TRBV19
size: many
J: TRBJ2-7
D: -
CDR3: CASSFTATYEQYF
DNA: TGTGCCAGTAGCTTCACCGCCACCTACGAGCAGTACTTC

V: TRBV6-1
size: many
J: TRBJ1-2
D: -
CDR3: CASSGQGSYGYTF
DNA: TGTGCCAGCAGTGGGCAGGGAAGTTATGGCTACACCTTC

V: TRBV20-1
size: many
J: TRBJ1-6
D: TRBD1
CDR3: CSAPSMGQGGNSPLHF
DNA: TGCAGTGCTCCCTCGATGGGACAGGGAGGAAATTCACCCCTCCACTTT

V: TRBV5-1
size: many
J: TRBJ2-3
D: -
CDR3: CASSLERADTQYF
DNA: TGTGCCAGCAGCTTGGAGAGGGCAGATACGCAGTATTTT

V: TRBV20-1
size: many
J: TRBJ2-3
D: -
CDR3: CSARTDTDTQYF
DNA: TGCAGTGCTAGGACCGACACAGATACGCAGTATTTT

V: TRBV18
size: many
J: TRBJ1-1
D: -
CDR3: CASSPPGQINTEAFF
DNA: TGTGCCAGCTCACCACCAGGGCAGATCAACACTGAAGCTTTCTTT